This T cell receptor beta chain was sequenced during a study of cytomegalovirus exposure and HLA in healthy donors. Trimming removed 6 bases from V and 1 base from J; junction bases left unmatched: 4. The CDR3 extends over 14 amino acids. Looked up from germline, CDR1 is ENHRY and CDR2 is SYGVKD. Findings and caveats of the study: When analyzed later, a missense DCLRE1C variant was found to be linked to TCR beta V- and J-gene trimming. Common viral pathogens (according to a later analysis) appeared linked to several of the most significant clusters.

PCR amplification relied on 60 Vbeta primers (plus 13 Jbeta primers). Method: immunoSEQ multiplex PCR; TCRdb's copy keeps in-frame clones and lacks some. The sample contains some 99,000 clones, 55% to 80% of which appear only once. A remark on this clone: Its antigen is still unknown.

The origin of this receptor is a female donor in good health and CMV-seronegative. The sequencing input was PBMCs. The genes are TRBV10-3 and TRBJ1-1; 8 nucleotides line up with TRBD1. In nucleotides, the CDR3 is TGTGCCATCAGAACCGGGACAGGGAACACTGAAGCTTTCTTT. Translation gives CAIRTGTGNTEAFF.